Detailed here is one T cell receptor beta chain. Antigen: not known. Germline V gives CDR1 MNHEY, CDR2 SMNVEV (reference sequence). CDR3 length equals 16 residues. After removal of 2 bases from V and 8 bases from J, the junction contained 9 bases not matched to a gene. TCRdb passed the reads through MiXCR, listing each CDR3 protein once. The data contain fewer than 550,000 distinct CDR3 sequences, approximately 10% of them singletons. This sample is drawn from a study of T cell repertoires in cytomegalovirus infection. Whole-study context: TCR beta signatures that were public indicated CMV infection and matching HLA type.

Findings and limits, study-wide: CMV carriers having the relevant HLA were flagged by cumulative public TCR beta family frequency.

This receptor was identified in a human donor in good health (CMV status not recorded). Some clones in this sample may be carry-over from other donors' samples. This chain connects TRBV27 to TRBJ1-4; 9 bases are shared with TRBD1. Sequenced sample: PBMCs. In DNA, the CDR3 is TGTGCCAGCAGTTTAGACAGGGGGAAACGACCAGAAAAACTGTTTTTT. Amino acid sequence: CASSLDRGKRPEKLFF.